This T cell receptor beta chain was sequenced in a study of vaccination and CD4 T cells after COVID-19. Treatment in this sample: 10-day PBMC culture with coronavirus spike peptide pools or control peptides (ViraFEST assay). The unexposed donor provided CD4+ T cells, which were taken before the COVID-19 pandemic (2011-2018). From germline, CDR1 is MNHNS and CDR2 SASEGT. The CDR3 loop spans 14 amino acids. Sequencing of DNA taken from cultured CD4+ T cells relied on the Oncomine TCR Beta short-read assay. Scientists extracted genomic DNA from CD4+ T cells grown in culture. Each CDR3 protein gets one entry after TCRdb re-called the PCR reads with MiXCR. The table includes around 10,000 distinct CDR3 sequences, more than 25% detected once. About this clonotype itself: What it recognizes is unknown. At one boundary the junction diverges from the germline segment, which might be a read error.

The sequenced material came from CD4+ T cells from blood, cultured in vitro. This chain uses TRBV6-1 with TRBJ2-2; D gene ambiguous. The sequence was obtained from a human donor in good health. The CDR3 region is CASREGLNSGELFF. The DNA for the CDR3 is TGTGCCAGCCGTGAAGGCTTGAACTCCGGGGAGCTGTTTTTT.